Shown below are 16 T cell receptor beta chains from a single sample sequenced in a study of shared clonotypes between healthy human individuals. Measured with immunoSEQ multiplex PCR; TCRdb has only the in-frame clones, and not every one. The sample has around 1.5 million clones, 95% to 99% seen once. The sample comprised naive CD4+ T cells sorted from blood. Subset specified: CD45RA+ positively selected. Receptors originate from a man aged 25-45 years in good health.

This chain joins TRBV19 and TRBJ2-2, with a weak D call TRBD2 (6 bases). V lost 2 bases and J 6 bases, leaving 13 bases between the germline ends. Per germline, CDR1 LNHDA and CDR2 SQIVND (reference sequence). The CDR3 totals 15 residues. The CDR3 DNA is TGTGCCAGTAGTATAAGGACTACCAGTTCCGGGGAGCTGTTTTTT. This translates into CASSIRTTSSGELFF.

The CDR3 DNA sequence: TGTGCCAGTAGTATAGCGGGACAGGCAAATCAGCCCCAGCATTTT. Protein product: CASSIAGQANQPQHF. The chain recombines TRBV19 with TRBJ1-5; 8 positions match TRBD1. Per germline, CDR1 LNHDA and CDR2 SQIVND (reference sequence). Germline trimming cut 1 base from V and 4 bases from J; bases unmatched to any gene: 3. The CDR3 length is 15 residues.

CDR3 in DNA: TGTGCCAGTAGTAAGGCCCTGGGGTTTCCCTCTCCCTACGAGCAGTACTTC. This gives the protein CASSKALGFPSPYEQYF. The rearrangement links TRBV19 to TRBJ2-7; D call uncertain. The germline gives CDR1 LNHDA, CDR2 SQIVND (reference sequence). This CDR3 has 17 residues. The V gene lost 4 bases and the J gene lost 2 bases, with 21 bases spanning the gap.

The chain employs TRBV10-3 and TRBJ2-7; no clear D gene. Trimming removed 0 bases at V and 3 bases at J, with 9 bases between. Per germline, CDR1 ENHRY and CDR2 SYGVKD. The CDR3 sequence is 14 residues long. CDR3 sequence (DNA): TGTGCCATCAGTGAGTCGCATCCCTTCTACGAGCAGTACTTC. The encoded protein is CAISESHPFYEQYF.

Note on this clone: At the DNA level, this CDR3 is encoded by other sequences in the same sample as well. The CDR3 region has the DNA TGTGCCAGCAGCTTGGAGGGCACCGGGGAGCTGTTTTTT. This translates into CASSLEGTGELFF. The V and J genes are TRBV11-2 and TRBJ2-2; D might be TRBD2 (6 bases). The CDR3 sequence is 13 residues long. Trimming removed 3 bases from V and 4 bases from J, with 6 bases in between. The germline V gene encodes CDR1 SGHAT and CDR2 FQNNGV. Using reference TRBV11-2 and TRBJ2-2 for the parts outside the CDR3, the full variable domain is EAGVAQSPRYKIIEKRQSVAFWCNPISGHATLYWYQQILGQGPKLLIQFQNNGVVDDSQLPKDRFSAERLKGVDSTLKIQPAKLEDSAVYLCASSLEGTGELFFGEGSRLTVL.

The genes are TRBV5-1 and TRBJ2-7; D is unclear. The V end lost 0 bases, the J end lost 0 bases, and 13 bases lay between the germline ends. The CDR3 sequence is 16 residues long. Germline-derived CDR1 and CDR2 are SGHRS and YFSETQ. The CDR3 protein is CASSLGTLKYSYEQYF. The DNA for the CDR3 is TGCGCCAGCAGCTTGGGCACTTTAAAATACTCCTACGAGCAGTACTTC.

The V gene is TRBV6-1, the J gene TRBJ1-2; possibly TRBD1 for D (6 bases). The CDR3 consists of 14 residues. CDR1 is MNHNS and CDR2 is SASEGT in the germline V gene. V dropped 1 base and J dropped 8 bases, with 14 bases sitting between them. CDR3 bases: TGTGCCAGCAGTGAAGTTAGGACAGTAGGCGGCTACACCTTC. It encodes CASSEVRTVGGYTF.

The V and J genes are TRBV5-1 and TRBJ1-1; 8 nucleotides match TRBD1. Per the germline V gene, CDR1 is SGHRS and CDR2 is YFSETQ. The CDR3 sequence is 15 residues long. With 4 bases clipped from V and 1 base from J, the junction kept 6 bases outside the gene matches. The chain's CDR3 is CASSPDRGGNTEAFF. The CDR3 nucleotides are TGCGCCAGCAGCCCCGACAGGGGAGGGAACACTGAAGCTTTCTTT.

CDR3 DNA sequence: TGTGCCAGCAGCTTAGGGTTCGGGGTTGAAGCTTTCTTT. Protein product: CASSLGFGVEAFF. The gene calls are TRBV7-9 and TRBJ1-1; D is unclear. Germline-derived CDR1 and CDR2 are SEHNR and FQNEAQ (reference sequence). V gave up 1 base and J gave up 7 bases, with 10 bases separating them. The CDR3 is 13 residues long.

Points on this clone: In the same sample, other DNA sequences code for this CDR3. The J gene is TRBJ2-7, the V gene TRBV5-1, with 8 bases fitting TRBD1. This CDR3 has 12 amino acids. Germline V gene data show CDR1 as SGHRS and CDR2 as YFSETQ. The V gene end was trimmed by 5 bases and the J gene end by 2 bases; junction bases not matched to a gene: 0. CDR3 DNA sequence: TGCGCCAGCAGACAGGGGGCCTACGAGCAGTACTTC. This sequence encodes CASRQGAYEQYF.

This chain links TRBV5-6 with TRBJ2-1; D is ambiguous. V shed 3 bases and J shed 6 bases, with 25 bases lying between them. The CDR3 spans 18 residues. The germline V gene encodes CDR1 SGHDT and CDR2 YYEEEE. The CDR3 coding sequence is TGTGCCAGCAGCTCGTCTTTGCTGGCAGGCCCCTCCAGCAATGAGCAGTTCTTC. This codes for CASSSSLLAGPSSNEQFF.

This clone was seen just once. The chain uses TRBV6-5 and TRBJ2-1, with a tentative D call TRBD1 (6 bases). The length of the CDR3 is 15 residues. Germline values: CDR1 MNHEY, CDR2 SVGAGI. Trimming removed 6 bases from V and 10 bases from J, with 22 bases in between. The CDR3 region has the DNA TGTGCCAGCAGCCCAGGGGACGCCCCCATCCGGGAGCAGTTCTTC. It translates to CASSPGDAPIREQFF.

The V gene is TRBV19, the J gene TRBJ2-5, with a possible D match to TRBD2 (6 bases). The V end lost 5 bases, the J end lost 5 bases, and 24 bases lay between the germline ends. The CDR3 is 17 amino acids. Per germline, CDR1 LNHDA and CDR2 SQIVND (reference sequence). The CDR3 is CASSSLFGGLYVETQYF. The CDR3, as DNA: TGTGCCAGTAGTTCCCTGTTTGGGGGGTTGTATGTGGAGACCCAGTACTTC.

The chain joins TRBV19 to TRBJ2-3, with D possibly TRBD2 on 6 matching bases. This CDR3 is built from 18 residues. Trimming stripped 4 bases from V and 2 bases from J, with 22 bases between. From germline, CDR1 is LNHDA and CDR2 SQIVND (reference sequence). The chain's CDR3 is CASSKALVVGGITDTQYF. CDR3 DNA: TGTGCCAGTAGTAAGGCCCTGGTTGTTGGGGGGATCACAGATACGCAGTATTTT.

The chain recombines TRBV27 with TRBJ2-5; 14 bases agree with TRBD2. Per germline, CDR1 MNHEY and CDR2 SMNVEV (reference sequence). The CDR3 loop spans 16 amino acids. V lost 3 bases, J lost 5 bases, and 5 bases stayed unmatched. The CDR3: CASSLTSGRALETQYF. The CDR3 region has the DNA TGTGCCAGCAGTTTGACTAGCGGGAGGGCCTTGGAGACCCAGTACTTC.

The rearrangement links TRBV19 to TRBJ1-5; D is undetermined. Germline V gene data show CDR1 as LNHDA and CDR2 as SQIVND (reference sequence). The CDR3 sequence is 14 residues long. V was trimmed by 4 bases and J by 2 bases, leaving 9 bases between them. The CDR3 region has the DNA TGTGCCAGTAGTAAGGACGATCGCAATCAGCCCCAGCATTTT. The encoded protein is CASSKDDRNQPQHF. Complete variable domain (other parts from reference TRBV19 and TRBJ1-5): DGGITQSPKYLFRKEGQNVTLSCEQNLNHDAMYWYRQDPGQGLRLIYYSQIVNDFQKGDIAEGYSVSREKKESFPLTVTSAQKNPTAFYLCASSKDDRNQPQHFGDGTRLSIL.